This entry lists 22 T cell receptor beta chains sequenced from one sample in a study of T cell changes during pregnancy in multiple sclerosis. Profiled with immunoSEQ multiplex PCR; TCRdb holds only in-frame clones, not every one. The table shows tens of thousands of clones, with more than 75% occurring only once. The sample here was peripheral blood, taken in the first trimester of pregnancy. Receptor source: a female donor in good health, enrolled as a control in a pregnancy study.

The gene calls are TRBV2 and TRBJ1-6, with D perhaps matching TRBD1 (6 bases). Per germline, CDR1 SNHLY and CDR2 FYNNEI. V was shortened by 2 bases and J by 7 bases, with 12 bases between the two germline ends. The CDR3 is made up of 15 amino acids. The CDR3 DNA is TGTGCCAGCAGTGAACAGGGGCAGGGCAATTCACCCCTCCACTTT. Residues: CASSEQGQGNSPLHF. Filled out from reference TRBV2 and TRBJ1-6, the complete variable domain reads EPEVTQTPSHQVTQMGQEVILRCVPISNHLYFYWYRQILGQKVEFLVSFYNNEISEKSEIFDDQFSVERPDGSNFTLKIRSTKLEDSAMYFCASSEQGQGNSPLHFGNGTRLTVT.

This clone occurred once. V gene TRBV6-6 combines with J gene TRBJ1-5; 9 bases line up with TRBD1. Germline trimming cut 11 bases from V and 1 base from J; bases unmatched to any gene: 0. Germline V gene data show CDR1 as MNHNY and CDR2 as SVGAGI (reference sequence). CDR3 length: 12 residues. CDR3 nucleotides: TGTGCCGGGACAGGGAGCAATCAGCCCCAGCATTTT. Encoded protein: CAGTGSNQPQHF.

V gene TRBV7-8 combines with J gene TRBJ2-1; D not resolved. V lost 3 bases and J 13 bases, leaving 10 bases between the germline ends. This CDR3 has 11 amino acids. CDR1 SGHVS and CDR2 FQNEAQ come from the germline V gene. The chain's CDR3 is CASSFDSAQFF. The CDR3, as DNA: TGTGCCAGCAGCTTTGACTCCGCCCAGTTCTTC.

This chain connects TRBV4-3 to TRBJ2-7; 10 bases align to TRBD2. Germline trimming cut 0 bases from V and 6 bases from J; bases unmatched to any gene: 5. CDR1 LGHNA and CDR2 YSLEER come from the germline V gene. The CDR3 is 15 amino acids. This CDR3 is CASSQDGTSGTEQYF. In DNA, the CDR3 is TGCGCCAGCAGCCAAGACGGTACTAGCGGGACCGAGCAGTACTTC.

The chain uses TRBV6-5 and TRBJ2-5; tentative D call: TRBD2 (6 bases). Between the trimmed V and J ends, which lost 2 bases and 2 bases, there was a span of 15 bases. There are 16 residues in the CDR3. The germline CDR1 and CDR2 sequences are MNHEY and SVGAGI. The CDR3 reads CASSYRTPSVQETQYF. CDR3 sequence (DNA): TGTGCCAGCAGTTACAGGACGCCTAGCGTGCAAGAGACCCAGTACTTC.

This chain uses TRBV7-3 with TRBJ1-2; D is ambiguous. V dropped 5 bases and J dropped 3 bases, with 7 bases sitting between them. The germline V gene has CDR1 SGHTA and CDR2 FQGTGA. The CDR3 spans 12 residues. The CDR3, as DNA: TGTGCCAGCAGCCCCCAGGACTATGGCTACACCTTC. Translated, it gives CASSPQDYGYTF. The complete variable domain, with remaining parts taken from reference TRBV7-3 and TRBJ1-2, reads GAGVSQTPSNKVTEKGKYVELRCDPISGHTALYWYRQSLGQGPEFLIYFQGTGAADDSGLPNDRFFAVRPEGSVSTLKIQRTERGDSAVYLCASSPQDYGYTFGSGTRLTVV.

The chain recombines TRBV27 with TRBJ2-3; 7 bases agree with TRBD2. Germline V lookup: CDR1 MNHEY, CDR2 SMNVEV (reference sequence). This CDR3 comprises 15 residues. Unmatched junction bases numbered 9, after V lost 6 bases and J lost 3 bases. CDR3 DNA sequence: TGTGCCAGCAGGAATTTGGGTAGCGGGACAGATACGCAGTATTTT. This sequence encodes CASRNLGSGTDTQYF.

The chain uses TRBV28 and TRBJ2-2; a possible D gene is TRBD1 (6 bases). Germline V gene sequence: CDR1 MDHEN, CDR2 SYDVKM. Trimming left V 2 bases short and J 1 base short, with 11 bases between. The CDR3 spans 16 residues. The CDR3 loop is CASSLDEGVNTGELFF. CDR3 nucleotides: TGTGCCAGCAGTTTAGACGAGGGGGTGAACACCGGGGAGCTGTTTTTT.

The chain recombines TRBV7-2 with TRBJ2-5; D is unclear. The V and J ends lost 2 bases and 3 bases respectively, with 4 bases between them. The germline gives CDR1 SGHTA, CDR2 FQGNSA. This CDR3 is built from 12 residues. In DNA form, the CDR3 reads TGTGCCAGCAGCTTAAATAAAGAGACCCAGTACTTC. Translating it yields CASSLNKETQYF. The whole variable domain, filled in from reference TRBV7-2 and TRBJ2-5, reads GAGVSQSPSNKVTEKGKDVELRCDPISGHTALYWYRQSLGQGLEFLIYFQGNSAPDKSGLPSDRFSAERTGGSVSTLTIQRTQQEDSAVYLCASSLNKETQYFGPGTRLLVL.

The chain employs TRBV5-6 and TRBJ2-3; D gene uncertain. Germline V CDR1 and CDR2: SGHDT, YYEEEE. The ends were cut back, 4 bases at V and 1 base at J, with 10 bases in the middle. The CDR3 contains 14 residues. The CDR3 coding sequence is TGTGCCAGCAGCACGCCTAAGCGCACAGATACGCAGTATTTT. Amino acid sequence: CASSTPKRTDTQYF.

The rearrangement uses TRBV18 and TRBJ2-3, with a tentative D call TRBD1 (5 bases). Germline V CDR1 and CDR2: KGHSH, LQKENI. This CDR3 contains 13 residues. Between the trimmed V and J ends, which lost 5 bases and 6 bases, there was a span of 12 bases. The CDR3 sequence is CASSSTALDTQYF. CDR3 DNA: TGTGCCAGCTCATCGACAGCTTTGGATACGCAGTATTTT.

The rearrangement uses TRBV15 and TRBJ1-5; D possibly corresponds to TRBD1 (5 bases). Deletions cut 5 bases from V and 6 bases from J, with 17 bases between. CDR1 is LNHNV and CDR2 is YYDKDF in the germline V gene (reference sequence). This CDR3 region has 15 residues. This CDR3 reads CATSGDEAGIQPQHF. CDR3 nucleotide sequence: TGTGCCACCAGCGGCGACGAGGCAGGGATTCAGCCCCAGCATTTT.

The chain carries TRBV9 and TRBJ2-1, with 8 bases aligning to TRBD1. The CDR3 sequence is 14 residues long. Germline trimming cut 3 bases from V and 8 bases from J; bases unmatched to any gene: 7. CDR1 is SGDLS, CDR2 YYNGEE, per germline. The chain's CDR3 is CASSERTGYDEQFF. The CDR3 DNA is TGTGCCAGCAGCGAGCGGACAGGGTACGATGAGCAGTTCTTC.

CDR3 in amino acids: CASSPRTEGYGANVLTF. CDR3 nucleotides: TGTGCCAGCAGCCCCCGGACTGAAGGCTATGGGGCCAACGTCCTGACTTTC. The chain recombines TRBV11-3 with TRBJ2-6; a possible D gene is TRBD2 (5 bases). The V end lost 5 bases, the J end lost 3 bases, and 17 bases lay between the germline ends. In germline, CDR1 is SGHNT, CDR2 YENEEA. This CDR3 contains 17 residues.

V is TRBV28 and J is TRBJ1-5; D not certain. The CDR3 runs 15 residues. V was shortened by 2 bases and J by 2 bases, with 10 bases between the two germline ends. CDR1 MDHEN and CDR2 SYDVKM come from the germline V gene. The CDR3 protein is CASSLEGKGNQPQHF. In nucleotides, the CDR3 is TGTGCCAGCAGTTTAGAGGGAAAGGGCAATCAGCCCCAGCATTTT. The full variable domain, in which reference TRBV28 and TRBJ1-5 provide the parts outside the CDR3, is DVKVTQSSRYLVKRTGEKVFLECVQDMDHENMFWYRQDPGLGLRLIYFSYDVKMKEKGDIPEGYSVSREKKERFSLILESASTNQTSMYLCASSLEGKGNQPQHFGDGTRLSIL.

The chain employs TRBV7-8 and TRBJ1-1, with 7 bases aligning to TRBD1. J gave up 4 bases and V 5 bases, and 10 bases lay outside the gene matches. This CDR3 has 15 amino acids. CDR1 is SGHVS, CDR2 FQNEAQ, per germline. CDR3 protein: CASSQAAQGTTEAFF. For the CDR3, the DNA is TGTGCCAGCAGCCAGGCGGCACAGGGGACCACTGAAGCTTTCTTT.

The chain employs TRBV19 and TRBJ2-7; TRBD2 agrees at 8 bases. Germline V gives CDR1 LNHDA, CDR2 SQIVND (reference sequence). This CDR3 has 14 amino acids. V was pared by 3 bases and J by 3 bases, with 4 bases of the junction left unmatched. CDR3 protein: CASSISGNVYEQYF. In DNA, the CDR3 is TGTGCCAGTAGTATTAGCGGGAACGTCTACGAGCAGTACTTC.

This clone was seen only a few times. The rearrangement links TRBV30 to TRBJ1-2, with 8 bases lining up with TRBD1. The ends lost 1 base at V and 8 bases at J; junction bases unmatched: 6. Germline CDR1 GTSNPN, CDR2 SVGIG (reference sequence). The CDR3 has 13 amino acids. Written as DNA, the CDR3 is TGTGCCTGGAGTGCGGACAGGGCTGGCGGCTACACCTTC. It codes for CAWSADRAGGYTF.

The chain couples TRBV6-5 to TRBJ1-2; 7 bases map to TRBD1. This CDR3 has 11 residues. Trimming took 6 bases from V and 7 from J; bases not matched to a gene: 2. CDR1 and CDR2 (germline): MNHEY, SVGAGI. The CDR3 region has the DNA TGTGCCAGCAGCCGGGACAGTGGCTACACCTTC. Protein sequence: CASSRDSGYTF.

V gene TRBV29-1 combines with J gene TRBJ2-5; TRBD1 agrees at 7 bases. CDR1 and CDR2 (germline): SQVTM, ANQGSEA. V lost 6 bases to trimming and J lost 4 bases; unmatched junction nucleotides: 8. The CDR3 runs to 13 residues. The CDR3 loop is CSVERGRGETQYF. CDR3 nucleotide sequence: TGCAGCGTCGAAAGGGGGCGAGGAGAGACCCAGTACTTC.

As DNA, the CDR3 is TGTGCCAGCAGCCCCCGGGACAGCCACTCTGGAAACACCATATATTTT. It yields the protein CASSPRDSHSGNTIYF. The rearrangement uses TRBV9 and TRBJ1-3; 7 bases fit TRBD1. Germline CDR1 SGDLS, CDR2 YYNGEE. This CDR3 comprises 16 residues. Unmatched junction bases numbered 7, after V lost 4 bases and J lost 0 bases.

The rearrangement links TRBV19 to TRBJ2-4; D is possibly TRBD2 (6 bases). V was cut by 7 bases and J by 7 bases, with 20 bases left in between. CDR1 and CDR2 from the germline V gene are LNHDA and SQIVND (reference sequence). This CDR3 has 15 residues. The CDR3 DNA reads TGTGCCAGTACCTGGGGCCGGGACTCGAGGAACATTCAGTACTTC. Protein product: CASTWGRDSRNIQYF. Drawing the rest from reference TRBV19 and TRBJ2-4, the complete variable domain is DGGITQSPKYLFRKEGQNVTLSCEQNLNHDAMYWYRQDPGQGLRLIYYSQIVNDFQKGDIAEGYSVSREKKESFPLTVTSAQKNPTAFYLCASTWGRDSRNIQYFGAGTRLSVL.